The TCR beta chain described here comes from a study of T cell responses to AZD1222 COVID-19 vaccine. Clones were sequenced by immunoSEQ multiplex PCR, and TCRdb holds only the in-frame ones, with some missing. Seen here are around 140,000 clones, approximately 93% observed once, and the top ten hold approximately 12%. Looked up from germline, CDR1 is LGHDT and CDR2 is YNNKEL (reference sequence). V lost 4 bases and J 0 bases, leaving 16 bases between the germline ends. The CDR3 totals 17 residues. As concerns this clone: Antigen specificity is unknown.

Study-level findings and limits: White British people made up most donors, females outnumbered males, and clonal diversity was possibly underestimated. No day 14 peak samples; only post-peak repertoires were characterized. Unmutated variant regions are reportedly targeted by nearly half of spike-specific TCRs.

The source of this sequence is an adult who had recovered from COVID-19. Specimen: peripheral blood, collected after recovery from COVID-19. The rearrangement uses TRBV3-1 (or the pseudogene TRBV3-2) and TRBJ2-1; D uncertain. CDR3 bases: TGTGCCAGCAGCCCCGGGTGGGGTCCTAGCTCCTACAATGAGCAGTTCTTC. Its protein product is CASSPGWGPSSYNEQFF.